This paragraph covers one T cell receptor beta chain sequence. The antigen it binds to is not known. Per-nucleotide qualities are absent, and no much larger clonotype sits a single base away. The data were taken from a study of shared clonotypes between healthy human individuals (dated by TCRdb to the early 2020s). Notes on the research overall: Three men and a couple of women, aged 18 to 49 years, made up the cohort. For each donor, CD4 naive and CD4 memory were each run on three plates, CD8 naive on two plates, and CD8 memory on one plate. To increase sequencing depth and limit assay-specific biases, TCR repertoire library preparation and sequencing were carried out by different laboratories using diverse techniques. Each donor's leukapheresis produced roughly between roughly 0.85 and 10 billion PBMCs. To estimate repertoire size and how much clonotype sharing occurs between individuals, the study deeply sequenced the blood TCR repertoires of several healthy adults.

Healthy HIV-negative adults with no recently reported acute infections or vaccinations were included as donors. Only Caucasian adults living in Nashville, Tennessee, USA were represented among the donors. Magnetic negative selection was used to enrich CD4+ T cells, after which naive cells were positively selected on CD45RA and the negative fraction became the memory subset. Blood was obtained by leukapheresis, after which PBMCs were separated by Ficoll-Histopaque density gradient centrifugation and cryopreserved in liquid nitrogen vapor phase. Purity and quantity of every magnetically sorted T cell population were checked by analytical flow cytometry. Genomic DNA was isolated from each sorted fraction and quantified by UV absorbance on a Nanodrop 2000c. TCR CDR3 regions were amplified from genomic DNA by multiplex PCR using the deep immunoSEQ assay. For each cell subset, the extracted genomic DNA was distributed evenly across all wells of several immunoSEQ 96-well plates, and each plate served as one replicate. For sorted subsets, each replicate PCR was loaded with 200 ng genomic DNA, equivalent to 30,000 or so T cell genomes. The purified libraries were quantified using a Qubit 3.0 fluorometer, sized with a Bioanalyzer 2100, and then quantified again using the KAPA Library Quantification kit. Each immunoSEQ 96-well plate was sequenced on its own single-read 150-cycle Illumina NextSeq 550 flow cell. Per the original workflow: The immunoSEQ output contained only junctional sequences without quality scores, so filtering could not match that applied to full-length reads. To assign V/J genes and CDR3, sequences were annotated using PyIR, a Python wrapper for IgBLAST v1.9, with IMGT germline references. Reads with weak V/J assignments (E-value above 1e-6), missing CDR3, stop codons, out-of-frame junctions, or ambiguous translated residues were removed. A V3J clonotype was defined by an identical inferred V gene, J gene, and CDR3 amino acid sequence. The percentage overlap between two repertoires was calculated by dividing the number of shared unique clonotypes by the size of the smaller repertoire. RTK rarefaction, the Chao1 estimator, and Recon v2.1 estimates of unobserved clonotypes were used to assess repertoire richness. Generation probabilities for all TCRbeta clonotypes obtained by the gDNA method from a handful of donors were computed using OLGA. The source is immuneACCESS, and TCRdb retained only in-frame sequences with V and J called. Part of the clones is not carried over; for the studies checked, unresolved V genes explain less than half of this, and the remainder is unexplained. Clonal size and the V and J genes are those of that table, whereas D and trimming came from the DNA. For this sample there are hundreds of thousands of clones; 96% appear just once. Together, the top ten hold approximately 0.06% of the sample.

General conclusions and limits of the study: Because the study included only a small number of donors, the genetic and exposure-history diversity represented was limited. Across a handful of donors, roughly 5% of naive CD4, roughly 3.5% of naive CD8, about 2.3% of memory CD4, and approximately 0.4% of memory CD8 clonotypes were shared. Based on pairwise subsampling, the degree of clonotype sharing among donors was expected to be affected by sequencing depth. Rarefaction of sorted-subset datasets indicated incomplete sequencing despite the large sequencing depth. Sampling was restricted to blood, and TCR repertoires in tissues likely differ from the TCR repertoires found in blood. Larger estimated clonotype richness was generally found for naive subsets than for memory subsets. Higher generation probabilities were observed for clonotypes shared by all four sorted-subset donors than for non-shared clonotypes.

The receptor was isolated from a woman between 25 and 40 years old in good health. The sequenced sample was naive CD4+ T cells sorted from blood. In the paper's terms, the cell subset or site label means: CD45RA+ positively selected.

The CDR3 is CASSPVRAVYGYTF. The DNA is TGTGCCAGCTCACCGGTAAGGGCTGTATATGGCTACACCTTC. The sequence joins TRBV18 to TRBJ1-2; no confident D gene assignment can be made. The germline V gene yields KGHSH for CDR1 and LQKENI for CDR2. Reading from cysteine to phenylalanine, the CDR3 counts 14 amino acids. Solely the CDR3 DNA is kept, with 42 bases framed from the first base. V is cut by 3 bases and J by 5 bases, and the space between the germline ends is 13 bases. The full variable domain, completed from the reference TRBV18 and TRBJ1-2 proteins outside the CDR3, reads NAGVMQNPRHLVRRRGQEARLRCSPMKGHSHVYWYRQLPEEGLKFMVYLQKENIIDESGMPKERFSAEFPKEGPSILRIQQVVRGDSAAYFCASSPVRAVYGYTFGSGTRLTVV.